The sequence of this T cell receptor beta chain was determined in a study of T cells in localized non-small cell lung cancer. TCRdb keeps only in-frame clones here, not all; method: immunoSEQ multiplex PCR. The sample consists of about 15,000 clones, around 85% of them appearing once. The sample in question was peripheral blood, obtained before any cancer treatment. The sequence was obtained from a female donor older than 55 with stage I squamous cell lung carcinoma.

The CDR3 protein is CASSDRRVGAQETQYF. The CDR3 nucleotides read TGTGCCAGCAGTGACCGACGCGTAGGAGCTCAAGAGACCCAGTACTTC. V and J are TRBV6-1 and TRBJ2-5; D uncertain. The CDR3 covers 16 residues. Germline values: CDR1 MNHNS, CDR2 SASEGT. With 3 bases removed from V and 2 bases from J, the gap between germline ends came to 16 bases.